This TCR beta chain was observed in a study of metastatic and nonmetastatic thyroid tumors. TCRdb re-called clones via MiXCR from the PCR reads. The table lists about 22,000 clones, approximately 15% of them singletons, with 14% in the top ten. This clone was picked up many times. All patients were treatment-naive before thyroid surgery. The sequence derives from a female donor with papillary thyroid cancer or a benign thyroid nodule (not recorded which). Some clones in this sample may be carry-over from other donors' samples. The specimen sequenced was tumor tissue.

CDR3 sequence reads: CASSSASSPNQPQHF. The CDR3 DNA follows: TGTGCCAGCAGTTCAGCCTCGAGTCCCAATCAGCCCCAGCATTTT. V gene TRBV12-3 or TRBV12-4 combines with J gene TRBJ1-5; D gene unclear. The CDR3 sequence is 15 residues long. Trimming pared 4 bases from V and 3 bases from J, leaving 13 bases between.